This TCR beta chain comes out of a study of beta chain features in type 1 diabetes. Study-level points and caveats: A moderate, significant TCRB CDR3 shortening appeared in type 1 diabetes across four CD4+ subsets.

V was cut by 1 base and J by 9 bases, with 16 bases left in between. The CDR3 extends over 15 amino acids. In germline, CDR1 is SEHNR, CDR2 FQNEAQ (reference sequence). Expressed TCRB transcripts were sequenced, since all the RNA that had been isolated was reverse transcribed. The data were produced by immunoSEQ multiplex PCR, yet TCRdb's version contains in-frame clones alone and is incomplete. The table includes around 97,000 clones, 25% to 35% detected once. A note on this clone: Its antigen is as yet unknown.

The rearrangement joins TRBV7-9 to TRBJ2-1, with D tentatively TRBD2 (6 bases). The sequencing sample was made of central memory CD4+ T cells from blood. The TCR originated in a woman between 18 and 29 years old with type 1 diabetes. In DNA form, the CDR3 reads TGTGCCAGCAGCTTAGGTTCTAGCGCCTCGGTTGAGCAGTTCTTC. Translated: CASSLGSSASVEQFF. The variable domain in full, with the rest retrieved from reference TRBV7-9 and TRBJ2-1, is DTGVSQNPRHKITKRGQNVTFRCDPISEHNRLYWYRQTLGQGPEFLTYFQNEAQLEKSRLLSDRFSAERPKGSFSTLEIQRTEQGDSAMYLCASSLGSSASVEQFFGPGTRLTVL.